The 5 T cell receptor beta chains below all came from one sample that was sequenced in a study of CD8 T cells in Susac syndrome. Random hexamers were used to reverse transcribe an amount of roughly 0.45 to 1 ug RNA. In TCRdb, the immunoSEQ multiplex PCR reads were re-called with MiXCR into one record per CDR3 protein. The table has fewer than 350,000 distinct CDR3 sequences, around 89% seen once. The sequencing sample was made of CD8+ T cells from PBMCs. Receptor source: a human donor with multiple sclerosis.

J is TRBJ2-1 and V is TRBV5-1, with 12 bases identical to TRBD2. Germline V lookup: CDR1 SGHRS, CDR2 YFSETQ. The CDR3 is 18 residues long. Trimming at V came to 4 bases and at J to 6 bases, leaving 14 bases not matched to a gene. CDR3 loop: CASSPPASGGARVNEQFF. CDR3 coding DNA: TGCGCCAGCAGCCCCCCAGCTAGCGGGGGGGCCAGAGTCAATGAGCAGTTCTTC.

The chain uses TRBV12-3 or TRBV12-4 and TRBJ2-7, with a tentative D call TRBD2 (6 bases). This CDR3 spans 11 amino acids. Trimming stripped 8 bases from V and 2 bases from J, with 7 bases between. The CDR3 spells CASRLAYEQYF. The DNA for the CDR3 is TGTGCCAGCCGACTAGCCTACGAGCAGTACTTC.

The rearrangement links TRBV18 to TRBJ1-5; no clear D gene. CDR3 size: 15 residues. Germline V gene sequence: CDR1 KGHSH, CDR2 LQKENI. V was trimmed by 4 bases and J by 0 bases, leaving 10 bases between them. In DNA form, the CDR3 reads TGTGCCAGCTCACACGAATCGTATAGCAATCAGCCCCAGCATTTT. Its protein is CASSHESYSNQPQHF. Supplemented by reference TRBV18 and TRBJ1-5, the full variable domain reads NAGVMQNPRHLVRRRGQEARLRCSPMKGHSHVYWYRQLPEEGLKFMVYLQKENIIDESGMPKERFSAEFPKEGPSILRIQQVVRGDSAAYFCASSHESYSNQPQHFGDGTRLSIL.

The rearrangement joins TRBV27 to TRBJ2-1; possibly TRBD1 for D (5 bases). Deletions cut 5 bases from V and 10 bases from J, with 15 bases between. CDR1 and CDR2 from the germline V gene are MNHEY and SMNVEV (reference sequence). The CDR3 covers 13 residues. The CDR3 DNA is TGTGCCAGCAGTCTGTCAGGGATTCGCGAGCAGTTCTTC. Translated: CASSLSGIREQFF.

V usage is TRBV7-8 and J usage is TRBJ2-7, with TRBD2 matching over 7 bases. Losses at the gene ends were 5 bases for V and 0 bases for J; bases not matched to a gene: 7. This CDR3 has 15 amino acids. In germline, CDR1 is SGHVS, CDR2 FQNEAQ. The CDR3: CASSPGGTASYEQYF. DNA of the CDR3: TGTGCCAGCAGCCCCGGGGGGACGGCCTCCTACGAGCAGTACTTC.